These T cell receptor beta chains were read from a single sample in a study of blood T cell repertoires in COVID-19. The repertoire was sequenced with immunoSEQ multiplex PCR; TCRdb's copy has only in-frame clones and lacks some. This table holds about 200,000 clones, around nine tenths found once. The sequencing input was peripheral blood. The receptors were gathered from a man aged 18-30 years with active or convalescent COVID-19. The CDR3 runs from the conserved cysteine through the conserved F or W. Some rows have no size entry. The others give once, few or many, or a class for an expanded clone.

J gene: TRBJ1-1; V gene: TRBV5-4; clone size: -; CDR3 protein: CASSPPQGQEAFF
J gene: TRBJ2-1; V gene: TRBV7-3; clone size: -; CDR3 protein: CASSLAGGAGIYNEQFF
J gene: TRBJ1-1; V gene: TRBV7-9; clone size: -; CDR3 protein: CASSPIGQTEAFF
J gene: TRBJ2-7; V gene: TRBV27; clone size: -; CDR3 protein: CASSLFGRAGEQYF
J gene: TRBJ2-7; V gene: TRBV18; clone size: -; CDR3 protein: CASSPLNSYEQYF
J gene: TRBJ2-7; V gene: TRBV4-2; clone size: -; CDR3 protein: CASSQPSGAGGYEQYF
J gene: TRBJ2-5; V gene: TRBV27; clone size: -; CDR3 protein: CASSSFGGTVETQYF
J gene: TRBJ2-3; V gene: TRBV27; clone size: once; CDR3 protein: CASSREPVGLAGVYTQYF
J gene: TRBJ2-1; V gene: TRBV28; clone size: -; CDR3 protein: CASHVGREDFYEQFF
J gene: TRBJ1-2; V gene: TRBV24-1; clone size: -; CDR3 protein: CATSLGTNYGYTF
J gene: TRBJ2-7; V gene: TRBV28; clone size: -; CDR3 protein: CASSPLLAGASEQYF
J gene: TRBJ1-5; V gene: TRBV19; clone size: -; CDR3 protein: CASSIEAGLGPQHF
J gene: TRBJ2-1; V gene: TRBV5-4; clone size: -; CDR3 protein: CASSLVLNEQFF
J gene: TRBJ1-6; V gene: TRBV7-3; clone size: -; CDR3 protein: CASRTELYNSPLHF
J gene: TRBJ2-3; V gene: TRBV2; clone size: -; CDR3 protein: CASSVTRRGPWDTQYF
J gene: TRBJ1-2; V gene: TRBV28; clone size: -; CDR3 protein: CASSLQGTYGYTF
J gene: TRBJ1-5; V gene: TRBV20-1; clone size: -; CDR3 protein: CSASGNRGGPDQPQHF
J gene: TRBJ2-3; V gene: TRBV20-1; clone size: -; CDR3 protein: CSADTQYF
J gene: TRBJ1-1; V gene: TRBV6-5; clone size: -; CDR3 protein: CASKQNENTEAFF
J gene: TRBJ2-2; V gene: TRBV7-6; clone size: -; CDR3 protein: CASSLGLAGGTTGELFF
J gene: TRBJ1-3; V gene: TRBV3-1/TRBV3-2; clone size: -; CDR3 protein: CASSQEVSGQAKNTIYF
J gene: TRBJ1-5; V gene: TRBV10-2; clone size: -; CDR3 protein: CASSEEDRRSNQPQHF
J gene: TRBJ1-3; V gene: TRBV7-8; clone size: once; CDR3 protein: CASSLVVSRNTIYF
J gene: TRBJ1-3; V gene: TRBV18; clone size: once; CDR3 protein: CASSPSLDTNPSGNTIYF
J gene: TRBJ2-7; V gene: TRBV5-5; clone size: -; CDR3 protein: CASSVGLQEQYF
J gene: TRBJ2-5; V gene: TRBV12-3/TRBV12-4; clone size: -; CDR3 protein: CASSLPTRTQYF
J gene: TRBJ2-1; V gene: TRBV18; clone size: -; CDR3 protein: CASSLPGLAGVNEQFF
J gene: TRBJ2-7; V gene: TRBV27; clone size: once; CDR3 protein: CASRGRAGTSGRAYEQYF
J gene: TRBJ2-4; V gene: TRBV2; clone size: -; CDR3 protein: CASSAGLATFIAKNIQYF
J gene: TRBJ2-3; V gene: TRBV9; clone size: -; CDR3 protein: CATAPGEGRPDTQYF
J gene: TRBJ1-2; V gene: TRBV20-1; clone size: -; CDR3 protein: CSATNYGYTF
J gene: TRBJ1-2; V gene: TRBV23-1; clone size: once; CDR3 protein: CASSNRDSSNYGYTF
J gene: TRBJ2-7; V gene: TRBV11-2; clone size: -; CDR3 protein: CASSLGVAGTYEQYF
J gene: TRBJ2-5; V gene: TRBV7-9; clone size: -; CDR3 protein: CASSVTSQGLETQYF
J gene: TRBJ2-1; V gene: TRBV11-3; clone size: -; CDR3 protein: CASSLDREVGNEQFF
J gene: TRBJ2-3; V gene: TRBV4-3; clone size: -; CDR3 protein: CASSQEGQGGTQYF
J gene: TRBJ2-1; V gene: TRBV21-1; clone size: once; CDR3 protein: CASSKGNDRRNHYNEQFF
J gene: TRBJ1-6; V gene: TRBV27; clone size: -; CDR3 protein: CASRPGQPNSPLHF
J gene: TRBJ2-5; V gene: TRBV5-1; clone size: -; CDR3 protein: CASSSMGRGNQETQYF
J gene: TRBJ2-3; V gene: TRBV13; clone size: -; CDR3 protein: CASSLGGQGGTDTQYF
J gene: TRBJ1-5; V gene: TRBV5-1; clone size: -; CDR3 protein: CASSLVPGSQPQHF
J gene: TRBJ2-1; V gene: TRBV30; clone size: -; CDR3 protein: CAWSGRVAGWQFF
J gene: TRBJ1-2; V gene: TRBV25-1; clone size: few; CDR3 protein: CASSVEAGYTF
J gene: TRBJ1-1; V gene: TRBV2; clone size: -; CDR3 protein: CASSDPGGVNTEAFF
J gene: TRBJ1-2; V gene: TRBV6-6; clone size: -; CDR3 protein: CASSVRDRANYGYTF
J gene: TRBJ1-5; V gene: TRBV10-3; clone size: -; CDR3 protein: CAISDQYTGSHFYQPQHF
J gene: TRBJ1-5; V gene: TRBV2; clone size: -; CDR3 protein: CASSSAQGNQPQHF